The sequence of this TCR beta chain was determined in a study of T cell changes during pregnancy in multiple sclerosis (dated by TCRdb to about 2019). A note on the overall study: In women with multiple sclerosis, the researchers looked at how the T cell repertoire shifted as pregnancy progressed.

The germline V gene yields SNHLY for CDR1 and FYNNEI for CDR2. The germline ends are 12 bases apart after V is trimmed by 0 bases and J by 3 bases. Measured from the cysteine to the phenylalanine, the CDR3 is 15 residues long. Only the CDR3 DNA stays, 45 bases, in frame from base 1. Comment on this clone: Which antigen it targets is not known. No base-level quality is on record; no much larger clone is a single base apart.

The library was prepared using the immunoSEQ multiplex PCR assay. This is the immuneACCESS table as TCRdb keeps it, with only in-frame sequences that have V and J called. A part of the clones is gone; compared with another copy, unresolved V genes explain less than half, and the rest is unexplained. This sample lists about 38,000 clones; approximately 94% were detected once. Approximately 0.39% of the sample is held by the ten biggest clonotypes. Sequenced here: CD4+ T cells from peripheral blood mononuclear cells, sampled in the second trimester of pregnancy. The sequence joins TRBV2 to TRBJ2-7; the D segment cannot be called with confidence. The TCR originated in a female donor with multiple sclerosis, enrolled in a pregnancy study. The CDR3 sequence is CASSEARLLSYEQYF. The DNA is as follows: TGTGCCAGCAGTGAAGCACGTCTTCTTAGCTACGAGCAGTACTTC.